The 12 T cell receptor beta chains reported below all come from one sample, sequenced in a study of CD8+CD57+ T cells in acquired aplastic anemia. CD8+CD57+ cell expansion, shown by flow cytometry, had occurred in the patients selected for sequencing. According to the study, genomic DNA was the template for TCR beta VDJ and CDR3 profiling. MiXCR, run by TCRdb on the reads, gives a single entry per CDR3 protein. Found here are a few hundred thousand distinct CDR3 sequences, about 50% of them singletons; the top ten hold around 1.3%. Sequenced sample: sorted CD4+, CD8+, or CD8+CD57+ T cells (not recorded which) from PBMCs. The receptors originated from a human donor with aplastic anemia.

V usage is TRBV19 and J usage is TRBJ2-1, with D possibly being TRBD2 (5 bases). This CDR3 is 13 amino acids long. V was trimmed by 6 bases and J by 3 bases, leaving 9 bases between them. CDR1 is LNHDA and CDR2 is SQIVND in the germline V gene (reference sequence). The CDR3, as DNA: TGTGCCAGTAGAGGACTGCACTACAATGAGCAGTTCTTC. This encodes CASRGLHYNEQFF.

This clonotype was recorded only once. The V and J genes are TRBV29-1 and TRBJ1-4, with D maybe TRBD1 (5 bases). Germline V gene lookup returns CDR1 SQVTM and CDR2 ANQGSEA. The CDR3 consists of 11 residues. Trimming cost V 7 bases and J 13 bases, with 16 bases left between them. In DNA, the CDR3 is TGCAGCGGTGATTGGGGGGAGAGACTGTTTTTT. Protein sequence: CSGDWGERLFF. Full variable domain (remainder filled in from reference TRBV29-1 and TRBJ1-4): SAVISQKPSRDICQRGTSLTIQCQVDSQVTMMFWYRQQPGQSLTLIATANQGSEATYESGFVIDKFPISRPNLTFSTLTVSNMSPEDSSIYLCSGDWGERLFFGSGTQLSVL.

The rearrangement links TRBV7-2 to TRBJ2-3; TRBD2 might be the D (6 bases). CDR3 length: 15 residues. Germline CDR1 reads SGHTA; CDR2 reads FQGNSA. Trimming took off 9 bases at V and 1 base at J, with 17 bases between the two ends. CDR3 amino acids: CASSILGGGTDTQYF. The CDR3 nucleotides read TGTGCCAGTAGTATCCTGGGCGGGGGCACAGATACGCAGTATTTT.

A word on this clonotype: One junction end disagrees with the germline gene, perhaps due to a read error. The V gene is TRBV29-1, the J gene TRBJ1-1; D unclear. In germline, CDR1 is SQVTM, CDR2 ANQGSEA. This CDR3 has 16 amino acids. The CDR3 here is CSVRTRLNPGNTEAFF. The CDR3 DNA reads as TGCAGCGTCCGGACCCGACTGAATCCTGGAAACACTGAGGCTTTCTTT.

The chain is built from TRBV7-9 and TRBJ2-7; 12 bases line up with TRBD2. Trimming at V came to 4 bases and at J to 0 bases, leaving 1 base not matched to a gene. The CDR3 is 15 amino acids. Germline CDR1 and CDR2: SEHNR and FQNEAQ (reference sequence). CDR3 in DNA: TGTGCCAGCAGCTGGACTAGCGGGGACTCCTACGAGCAGTACTTC. Protein sequence: CASSWTSGDSYEQYF. The complete variable domain, with remaining parts taken from reference TRBV7-9 and TRBJ2-7, reads DTGVSQNPRHKITKRGQNVTFRCDPISEHNRLYWYRQTLGQGPEFLTYFQNEAQLEKSRLLSDRFSAERPKGSFSTLEIQRTEQGDSAMYLCASSWTSGDSYEQYFGPGTRLTVT.

In this sample, this clonotype turned up many times. V is TRBV6-5 and J is TRBJ2-3; 11 nucleotides align to TRBD2. The CDR3 totals 15 residues. After removal of 0 bases from V and 7 bases from J, the junction contained 3 bases not matched to a gene. Germline CDR1 MNHEY, CDR2 SVGAGI. CDR3 sequence reads: CASSYSSGGANTQYF. The DNA of the CDR3 is TGTGCCAGCAGTTACTCTAGCGGGGGGGCCAATACGCAGTATTTT.

The chain links TRBV7-2 to TRBJ1-2, with TRBD1 matching 10 bases. This CDR3 spans 14 amino acids. With V trimmed by 1 base and J by 6 bases, 2 bases remained unmatched. Germline CDR1 reads SGHTA; CDR2 reads FQGNSA. In DNA, the CDR3 is TGTGCCAGCAGCTTAGTGGACAGGGGGGATGGCTACACCTTC. Translation gives CASSLVDRGDGYTF.

This clonotype has ten or more counts. The CDR3 sequence is CSARRRGMNTEAFF. CDR3 bases: TGCAGTGCTAGAAGACGGGGAATGAACACTGAAGCTTTCTTT. V and J are TRBV20-1 and TRBJ1-1; D not certain. CDR3 size: 14 residues. The V end was cut by 2 bases, the J end by 0 bases, with 10 bases between. The V gene's germline CDR1 is DFQATT and CDR2 SNEGSKA (reference sequence).

The chain combines TRBV2 with TRBJ1-6; unclear D gene. The germline V and J ends were trimmed by 5 bases and 7 bases, with 15 bases remaining between them. Germline assignment: CDR1 SNHLY and CDR2 FYNNEI. The CDR3 length is 15 residues. This chain's CDR3 is CASSSLGQGNSPLHF. CDR3 DNA: TGTGCCAGCAGTTCCCTCGGGCAAGGGAATTCACCCCTCCACTTT.

The V and J genes are TRBV24-1 and TRBJ2-1; D gene ambiguous. The CDR3 consists of 15 residues. Trimming stripped 0 bases from V and 0 bases from J, with 5 bases between. Germline CDR1 KGHDR, CDR2 SFDVKD. The CDR3 reads CATSDLPGSYNEQFF. CDR3 DNA sequence: TGTGCCACCAGTGATTTGCCTGGCTCCTACAATGAGCAGTTCTTC.

This clonotype has only a few counts. This chain links TRBV6-1 with TRBJ2-7; D is perhaps TRBD2 (6 bases). The CDR3 has 13 amino acids. Germline CDR1 and CDR2: MNHNS and SASEGT. Trimming removed 8 bases at V and 3 bases at J, with 14 bases between. The CDR3 DNA reads as TGTGCCAGCCGTTATCTTAGCGGCTACGAGCAGTACTTC. Translation gives CASRYLSGYEQYF.

The chain joins TRBV15 to TRBJ2-1; TRBD2 aligns across 9 bases. Germline assignment: CDR1 LNHNV and CDR2 YYDKDF (reference sequence). The CDR3 length is 17 residues. V trimming: 0 bases; J trimming: 6 bases; junction bases outside the gene matches: 9. In nucleotides, the CDR3 is TGTGCCACCAGCAGAGAAGCCGCTGGACTAGCGTTCAATGAGCAGTTCTTC. Residues: CATSREAAGLAFNEQFF.